A single sample gave rise to the 27 T cell receptor beta chains below, sequenced in a study of PD-L1 blockade in urothelial cancer. TCRdb's table, derived via immunoSEQ multiplex PCR, lists solely in-frame clones and lacks some. The sample includes approximately 63,000 clones, 81% of them seen just once. The time point was: pretreatment peripheral blood. This specimen consisted of PBMCs, obtained around atezolizumab (anti-PD-L1) treatment. The receptor source for this set is a man aged 70-80 years with urothelial cancer.

The CDR3 coding sequence is TGTGCCAGCAGATCAGGGTATCAGCCCCAGCATTTT. It yields the protein CASRSGYQPQHF. The chain combines TRBV28 with TRBJ1-5, with D possibly being TRBD1 (5 bases). Per germline, CDR1 MDHEN and CDR2 SYDVKM. The germline V and J ends were trimmed by 6 bases and 5 bases, with 8 bases remaining between them. This CDR3 is 12 amino acids long.

This clone was counted between two and nine times. The CDR3 bases are TGTGCCAGCGGGACTAGCGGGAGCGGCACAGATACGCAGTATTTT. It codes for CASGTSGSGTDTQYF. V usage is TRBV6-4 and J usage is TRBJ2-3, with TRBD2 matching 14 bases. This CDR3 is 15 amino acids long. The germline CDR1 and CDR2 sequences are MRHNA and SNTAGT. Losses at the gene ends were 8 bases for V and 1 base for J; bases not matched to a gene: 2.

This rearrangement joins TRBV28 to TRBJ2-6, with 9 bases identical to TRBD1. This CDR3 contains 16 residues. The germline CDR1 and CDR2 sequences are MDHEN and SYDVKM. V was pared by 3 bases and J by 2 bases, with 2 bases of the junction left unmatched. The CDR3 DNA reads as TGTGCCAGCAGTTTTGGACAGGGGACTGGGGCCAACGTCCTGACTTTC. Protein: CASSFGQGTGANVLTF. The whole variable domain, filled in from reference TRBV28 and TRBJ2-6, reads DVKVTQSSRYLVKRTGEKVFLECVQDMDHENMFWYRQDPGLGLRLIYFSYDVKMKEKGDIPEGYSVSREKKERFSLILESASTNQTSMYLCASSFGQGTGANVLTFGAGSRLTVL.

The chain combines TRBV5-6 with TRBJ1-5; D possibly corresponds to TRBD1 (6 bases). V lost 4 bases to trimming and J lost 0 bases, with 8 bases between them. The CDR3 runs to 14 residues. Germline V lookup: CDR1 SGHDT, CDR2 YYEEEE. CDR3 nucleotide sequence: TGTGCCAGCAGCAACAGGGATAGCAATCAGCCCCAGCATTTT. Protein: CASSNRDSNQPQHF. Drawing the rest from reference TRBV5-6 and TRBJ1-5, the complete variable domain is DAGVTQSPTHLIKTRGQQVTLRCSPKSGHDTVSWYQQALGQGPQFIFQYYEEEERQRGNFPDRFSGHQFPNYSSELNVNALLLGDSALYLCASSNRDSNQPQHFGDGTRLSIL.

The DNA of the CDR3 is TGTGCCAGCAGCGCCCGGGACAGCCTCTCTGAAGCTTTCTTT. The encoded protein is CASSARDSLSEAFF. V usage is TRBV6-1 and J usage is TRBJ1-1; 7 nucleotides align to TRBD1. Trimming at V came to 6 bases and at J to 6 bases, leaving 10 bases not matched to a gene. From germline, CDR1 is MNHNS and CDR2 SASEGT. This CDR3 region has 14 residues.

This rearrangement joins TRBV6-5 to TRBJ2-1; 12 nucleotides agree with TRBD2. Germline assignment: CDR1 MNHEY and CDR2 SVGAGI. The CDR3 length is 15 residues. V shed 6 bases, J shed 10 bases, and the junction held 10 bases outside the gene matches. The CDR3: CASSTSSGRAGEQFF. As DNA, the CDR3 is TGTGCCAGCAGCACTTCTAGCGGGAGGGCCGGGGAGCAGTTCTTC.

The V call is TRBV7-9, the J call TRBJ2-7; D remains ambiguous. Trimming left V 5 bases short and J 3 bases short, with 5 bases between. From germline, CDR1 is SEHNR and CDR2 FQNEAQ (reference sequence). The CDR3 has 11 amino acids. CDR3 loop: CASSQIYEQYF. The CDR3 coding sequence is TGTGCCAGCAGCCAAATCTACGAGCAGTACTTC.

V is TRBV7-9 and J is TRBJ1-4, with TRBD1 identical over 8 bases. V gave up 1 base and J gave up 0 bases; unmatched junction bases: 1. In germline, CDR1 is SEHNR, CDR2 FQNEAQ (reference sequence). The CDR3 extends over 16 amino acids. This CDR3 is CASSLDRGATNEKLFF. The CDR3 region has the DNA TGTGCCAGCAGCTTAGACAGGGGGGCAACTAATGAAAAACTGTTTTTT.

A remark on this clone: The same CDR3 can be traced to other DNA sequences in this sample. This chain uses TRBV18 with TRBJ2-3; TRBD2 might be the D (6 bases). The CDR3 loop spans 13 amino acids. Germline-derived CDR1 and CDR2 are KGHSH and LQKENI. The V end was cut by 3 bases, the J end by 3 bases, with 7 bases between. The CDR3 DNA is TGTGCCAGCTCACCCGGGGGAACAGATACGCAGTATTTT. Encoded protein: CASSPGGTDTQYF.

The J gene is TRBJ1-2, the V gene TRBV18, with D maybe TRBD1 (6 bases). Germline loops: CDR1 KGHSH, CDR2 LQKENI. V lost 2 bases and J lost 6, with 16 bases in between. The CDR3 runs to 15 residues. The CDR3 nucleotides are TGTGCCAGCTCACCAGGTCGGCAGGGGAACGATGGCTACACCTTC. Translated: CASSPGRQGNDGYTF.

This chain links TRBV5-1 with TRBJ2-7; TRBD2 might be the D (6 bases). The germline V gene has CDR1 SGHRS and CDR2 YFSETQ. The CDR3 contains 14 residues. V lost 0 bases, J lost 6 bases, and 13 bases lay in between. The CDR3 here is CASSLAGGPSEQYF. CDR3 sequence (DNA): TGCGCCAGCAGCTTGGCCGGGGGTCCCAGCGAGCAGTACTTC.

This clone was seen more than once but under ten times. This chain connects TRBV2 to TRBJ1-4; possible D gene TRBD1, 5 bases. V was shortened by 8 bases and J by 8 bases, with 18 bases between the two germline ends. CDR3 length: 14 residues. The germline V gene encodes CDR1 SNHLY and CDR2 FYNNEI. CDR3 bases: TGTGCCAGCGGGCGGGAGGGGCAGGACGAAAAACTGTTTTTT. This encodes CASGREGQDEKLFF. Full variable domain (rest looked up from reference TRBV2 and TRBJ1-4): EPEVTQTPSHQVTQMGQEVILRCVPISNHLYFYWYRQILGQKVEFLVSFYNNEISEKSEIFDDQFSVERPDGSNFTLKIRSTKLEDSAMYFCASGREGQDEKLFFGSGTQLSVL.

A single count supports this clone. This chain uses TRBV5-1 with TRBJ2-7, with a tentative D call TRBD2 (5 bases). This CDR3 spans 15 amino acids. The ends were cut back, 5 bases at V and 7 bases at J, with 22 bases in the middle. CDR1 and CDR2 (germline): SGHRS, YFSETQ. CDR3 sequence: CASRYTGVPLREQYF. CDR3 coding DNA: TGCGCCAGCAGGTACACCGGGGTACCTCTACGAGAGCAGTACTTC. Variable domain in full (rest from reference TRBV5-1 and TRBJ2-7): KAGVTQTPRYLIKTRGQQVTLSCSPISGHRSVSWYQQTPGQGLQFLFEYFSETQRNKGNFPGRFSGRQFSNSRSEMNVSTLELGDSALYLCASRYTGVPLREQYFGPGTRLTVT.

This rearrangement joins TRBV9 to TRBJ2-5, with D possibly TRBD2 on 6 matching bases. Trimming pared 4 bases from V and 1 base from J, leaving 14 bases between. CDR1 SGDLS and CDR2 YYNGEE come from the germline V gene. The CDR3 totals 15 residues. CDR3 loop: CASSRGNRLQETQYF. CDR3 DNA sequence: TGTGCCAGCAGCCGGGGGAACAGGCTCCAAGAGACCCAGTACTTC.

The chain has TRBV5-4 and TRBJ1-2, with D perhaps matching TRBD1 (5 bases). Germline assignment: CDR1 SGHNT and CDR2 YYREEE (reference sequence). The CDR3 extends over 13 amino acids. The V end was cut by 1 base, the J end by 4 bases, with 8 bases between. The CDR3 here is CASSLPGRYGYTF. The CDR3 DNA sequence: TGTGCCAGCAGCTTGCCAGGGCGCTATGGCTACACCTTC.

The genes are TRBV5-1 and TRBJ2-1; no clear D. CDR1 SGHRS and CDR2 YFSETQ come from the germline V gene. This CDR3 region has 16 residues. Trimming pared 0 bases from V and 0 bases from J, leaving 10 bases between. The CDR3 reads CASSLEQTSSYNEQFF. In nucleotides, the CDR3 is TGCGCCAGCAGCTTGGAACAGACGAGCTCCTACAATGAGCAGTTCTTC.

The chain is built from TRBV28 and TRBJ2-7; 7 positions match TRBD1. The CDR3 has 15 residues. V lost 7 bases and J lost 2; bases outside the gene matches: 11. The germline V gene has CDR1 MDHEN and CDR2 SYDVKM. The CDR3 spells CASNQQGSAAYEQYF. The CDR3 region has the DNA TGTGCCAGCAACCAACAGGGGTCGGCCGCCTACGAGCAGTACTTC.

The chain is built from TRBV27 and TRBJ2-7, with TRBD2 identical over 11 bases. The germline V gene has CDR1 MNHEY and CDR2 SMNVEV (reference sequence). The CDR3 has 15 residues. V shed 6 bases, J shed 5 bases, and the junction held 9 bases outside the gene matches. The CDR3 is CASRAGSGRADEQYF. In DNA, the CDR3 is TGTGCCAGCAGGGCGGGTAGCGGGAGGGCCGACGAGCAGTACTTC.

The chain carries TRBV7-9 and TRBJ1-2, with unresolved D. This CDR3 has 13 amino acids. The germline gives CDR1 SEHNR, CDR2 FQNEAQ (reference sequence). V was trimmed by 5 bases and J by 4 bases, leaving 11 bases between them. Here the CDR3 reads CASSGYWSYGYTF. CDR3 bases: TGTGCCAGCAGCGGATACTGGAGCTATGGCTACACCTTC.

The V gene is TRBV11-2, the J gene TRBJ2-1, with TRBD2 identical over 9 bases. Germline V gene lookup returns CDR1 SGHAT and CDR2 FQNNGV. This CDR3 region has 14 residues. Trimming at V came to 3 bases and at J to 7 bases, leaving 4 bases not matched to a gene. CDR3 protein: CASSFGGRVNEQFF. The DNA for the CDR3 is TGTGCCAGCAGCTTTGGCGGGAGGGTAAATGAGCAGTTCTTC.

This rearrangement joins TRBV2 to TRBJ1-1; D gene ambiguous. The V gene lost 3 bases and the J gene lost 1 base, with 6 bases spanning the gap. Germline V gene sequence: CDR1 SNHLY, CDR2 FYNNEI. CDR3 size: 13 residues. The CDR3 DNA is TGTGCCAGCAGTGACAGGTCGAACACTGAAGCTTTCTTT. Amino acids: CASSDRSNTEAFF.

The rearrangement joins TRBV9 to TRBJ1-2, with 8 nucleotides matching TRBD1. This CDR3 spans 13 amino acids. V gave up 3 bases and J gave up 8 bases; unmatched junction bases: 6. Germline V CDR1 and CDR2: SGDLS, YYNGEE. CDR3 coding DNA: TGTGCCAGCAGCGCGCGGACAGGGTACGGCTACACCTTC. Its translation is CASSARTGYGYTF. Using reference TRBV9 and TRBJ1-2 for the parts outside the CDR3, the full variable domain is DSGVTQTPKHLITATGQRVTLRCSPRSGDLSVYWYQQSLDQGLQFLIQYYNGEERAKGNILERFSAQQFPDLHSELNLSSLELGDSALYFCASSARTGYGYTFGSGTRLTVV.

This rearrangement joins TRBV29-1 to TRBJ1-2, with D possibly TRBD1 on 5 matching bases. Per germline, CDR1 SQVTM and CDR2 ANQGSEA. This CDR3 has 12 amino acids. Trimming took 5 bases from V and 8 from J, leaving 15 bases between them. The CDR3 region has the DNA TGCAGCGTTATCGGGGGAAGTAGCGGCTACACCTTC. This sequence encodes CSVIGGSSGYTF. The whole variable domain, filled in from reference TRBV29-1 and TRBJ1-2, reads SAVISQKPSRDICQRGTSLTIQCQVDSQVTMMFWYRQQPGQSLTLIATANQGSEATYESGFVIDKFPISRPNLTFSTLTVSNMSPEDSSIYLCSVIGGSSGYTFGSGTRLTVV.

The V and J genes are TRBV4-2 and TRBJ2-1; D gene unclear. Germline V gene data show CDR1 as LGHNA and CDR2 as YNFKEQ. The CDR3 has 16 residues. Deletions cut 0 bases from V and 4 bases from J, with 13 bases between. This chain's CDR3 is CASSQEEAPRYNEQFF. The CDR3 DNA follows: TGTGCCAGCAGCCAAGAAGAAGCGCCGAGATACAATGAGCAGTTCTTC.

The rearrangement links TRBV10-3 to TRBJ2-1; D is possibly TRBD1 (6 bases). V dropped 4 bases and J dropped 0 bases, with 10 bases sitting between them. The germline CDR1 and CDR2 sequences are ENHRY and SYGVKD. CDR3 size: 15 residues. CDR3 in amino acids: CAISGKGGSYNEQFF. Written as DNA, the CDR3 is TGTGCCATCAGTGGTAAAGGGGGCTCCTACAATGAGCAGTTCTTC.

This chain uses TRBV27 with TRBJ1-1, with TRBD1 matching 9 bases. The CDR3 length is 19 residues. From germline, CDR1 is MNHEY and CDR2 SMNVEV (reference sequence). The junction had 11 bases not matched to a gene; V was cut back by 0 bases and J by 0 bases. CDR3 amino acids: CASSLSGGQGRLLNTEAFF. The CDR3, as DNA: TGTGCCAGCAGTTTATCGGGAGGACAGGGGCGTCTTCTGAACACTGAAGCTTTCTTT.

The chain employs TRBV28 and TRBJ2-7, with TRBD1 as a possible D gene (6 bases). Trimming cost V 7 bases and J 9 bases, with 25 bases left between them. This CDR3 is built from 15 residues. The germline V gene encodes CDR1 MDHEN and CDR2 SYDVKM. The CDR3 reads CASIPVDRPVSGQYF. CDR3 in DNA: TGTGCCAGCATCCCAGTAGACAGGCCCGTCTCGGGGCAGTACTTC.